This TCR beta chain was profiled in a study of tumor and adjacent non-tumor tissue in lung cancer. Study outcomes and limitations: Normal lung showed higher cumulative top 100 clone frequency than tumor.

No cell sorting was done before RNA was extracted from the tissue. The CDR3 runs to 12 residues. The germline V gene has CDR1 SQVTM and CDR2 ANQGSEA. A remark on this clonotype: As yet, its antigen is unknown. The germline gene is not matched at one end of the junction; a read error may be the cause.

A modified ARM-PCR protocol with three rounds of nested PCR amplified TCRbeta. Each CDR3 protein is one row after TCRdb ran MiXCR on the multiplex PCR reads. This table holds fewer than 80,000 distinct CDR3 sequences, approximately 68% found once. The sample was lung tumor tissue. V and J are TRBV29-1 and TRBJ2-7; tentatively, D is TRBD1 or TRBD2 (6 bases each). The receptor comes from a woman in her 70s with non-small cell lung cancer. In nucleotides, the CDR3 is TGCAGCATAGCGGACAGCTCCTACGAGCAATACTTC. This gives the protein CSIADSSYEQYF.